The 32 T cell receptor beta chains listed next were all sequenced from one sample in a study of molecular identifiers for immune sequencing clone quantification. TCRdb called the PCR reads again in MiXCR, with one record for every CDR3 protein. The sample has roughly 55,000 distinct CDR3 sequences; roughly 38% are singletons. The sequenced sample was naive CD8+ T cells from blood, with Jurkat cell RNA spiked in. Sample subset: FACS-sorted CD8+CD4-CCR7+CD45RA+ naive T cells. These receptors all stem from a human donor in good health. Some libraries in this study had Jurkat cell RNA spiked in.

This clonotype was observed at least ten times. The chain has TRBV7-8 and TRBJ2-3; no clear D. CDR3 size: 17 residues. Germline CDR1 reads SGHVS; CDR2 reads FQNEAQ. Trimming removed 5 bases from V and 3 bases from J, with 21 bases in between. The chain's CDR3 is CASSGYAGVWETDTQYF. The CDR3 region has the DNA TGTGCCAGCAGCGGATATGCCGGTGTTTGGGAAACAGATACGCAGTATTTT.

A word on this clonotype: A much bigger clone sits one base away, suggesting this may be a read error. The chain couples TRBV9 to TRBJ2-7; possibly TRBD2 for D (5 bases). Trimming stripped 1 base from V and 2 bases from J, with 16 bases between. This CDR3 contains 16 residues. Germline V gene data show CDR1 as SGDLS and CDR2 as YYNGEE. The CDR3 loop reads CASSVPHEWRAYEQYF. CDR3 nucleotides: TGTGCCAGCAGCGTACCCCACGAGTGGCGGGCCTACGAGCAGTACTTC.

This clonotype has a count of ten or more. J is TRBJ2-1 and V is TRBV14; D ambiguous. The V gene lost 3 bases and the J gene lost 9 bases, with 6 bases spanning the gap. Germline V gives CDR1 SGHDN, CDR2 FVKESK. CDR3 length: 11 residues. In nucleotides, the CDR3 is TGTGCCAGCAGCCACGGTCCTGAGCAGTTCTTC. It yields the protein CASSHGPEQFF.

The count of this clonotype is one. A much more abundant neighbour one base away suggests this may be a read error. J is TRBJ2-7 and V is TRBV4-3; perhaps TRBD2 as D (6 bases). The CDR3 extends over 14 amino acids. Trimming removed 2 bases from V and 3 bases from J, with 11 bases in between. Germline assignment: CDR1 LGHNA and CDR2 YSLEER. Here the CDR3 DNA reads TGCGCCAGCAGCCAAAGGCCCGGGAGCTACGAGCAGTACTTC. It yields the protein CASSQRPGSYEQYF.

This clonotype was observed a handful of times. The gene calls are TRBV4-2 and TRBJ1-4; no firm D call. CDR3 length: 17 residues. Germline CDR1 is LGHNA and CDR2 is YNFKEQ. V was trimmed by 0 bases and J by 11 bases, leaving 22 bases between them. CDR3 bases: TGTGCCAGCAGCCAAGAATCCCAGAACGCGGGTTCCGGGAAACTGTTTTTT. This sequence encodes CASSQESQNAGSGKLFF.

Worth noting for this clonotype: Possible read error: a much larger clone is one base away. The chain is built from TRBV24-1 and TRBJ2-7, with D possibly being TRBD2 (5 bases). The CDR3 is made up of 14 amino acids. CDR1 KGHDR and CDR2 SFDVKD come from the germline V gene. V gave up 7 bases and J gave up 5 bases, with 17 bases separating them. Here the CDR3 reads CATSVSGTEDEQYF. Here the CDR3 DNA reads TGTGCCACCAGCGTGAGCGGAACAGAAGACGAGCAGTACTTC.

Regarding this clonotype: This may come from a read error, since a much larger clone is one base off. The chain joins TRBV27 to TRBJ2-7, with D perhaps matching TRBD1 or TRBD2 (6 bases each). The CDR3 is 9 residues long. Germline V lookup: CDR1 MNHEY, CDR2 SMNVEV (reference sequence). V was trimmed by 11 bases and J by 7 bases, leaving 9 bases between them. This CDR3 is CAGGTEQYF. CDR3 nucleotides: TGTGCCGGCGGGACAGAGCAGTACTTC.

This clonotype has a count of ten or more. The chain is built from TRBV20-1 and TRBJ2-3; D gene ambiguous. Deletions cut 3 bases from V and 6 bases from J, with 10 bases between. The germline V gene encodes CDR1 DFQATT and CDR2 SNEGSKA (reference sequence). The length of the CDR3 is 12 residues. CDR3 nucleotides: TGCAGTGCTAGGGCCGCGGAGGATACGCAGTATTTT. Amino acid sequence: CSARAAEDTQYF.

The J gene is TRBJ2-1, the V gene TRBV10-3; D gene ambiguous. Germline V CDR1 and CDR2: ENHRY, SYGVKD. V dropped 0 bases and J dropped 10 bases, with 10 bases sitting between them. The CDR3 length is 13 residues. The CDR3 bases are TGTGCCATCAGTGAGTCGAACCCCGGGGAGCAGTTCTTC. Encoded protein: CAISESNPGEQFF.

Concerning this clonotype: A much larger clone is a single base away; this may be a read error. The chain employs TRBV5-1 and TRBJ2-3; D is ambiguous. Germline loops: CDR1 SGHRS, CDR2 YFSETQ. The CDR3 runs 14 residues. CDR3 nucleotide sequence: TGCGCCAGCAGCTTGGAACAGATTCCAGATACGCAGTGTTTT. It codes for CASSLEQIPDTQCF.

In DNA form, the CDR3 reads TGTGCCAGCAGTTTAAGTCCAGCAGGGCCCCACAATGAGCAGTTCTTC. Translating gives CASSLSPAGPHNEQFF. The chain combines TRBV28 with TRBJ2-1, with D perhaps TRBD1 (5 bases). V lost 2 bases and J 5 bases, leaving 16 bases between the germline ends. The CDR3 extends over 16 amino acids. CDR1 MDHEN and CDR2 SYDVKM come from the germline V gene.

The sample holds a few counts of this clonotype. CDR3 amino acids: CASSLDIPSRSTGELFF. The CDR3 DNA reads TGTGCCAGCAGCTTGGACATCCCCTCCAGATCGACCGGGGAGCTGTTTTTT. This chain joins TRBV7-9 and TRBJ2-2, with D possibly matching TRBD1 (5 bases). CDR3 length: 17 amino acids. Germline assignment: CDR1 SEHNR and CDR2 FQNEAQ (reference sequence). V lost 3 bases to trimming and J lost 5 bases, with 19 bases between them.

J is TRBJ2-7 and V is TRBV11-2; 9 bases match TRBD1. Germline values: CDR1 SGHAT, CDR2 FQNNGV. The CDR3 extends over 14 amino acids. J lost 6 bases, V lost 6 bases, and 9 bases had no gene match. The CDR3 coding sequence is TGTGCCAGCAGTTTTTGGGACAGGGTGCCCGAGCAGTACTTC. Translating gives CASSFWDRVPEQYF.

This clonotype has more than one count but fewer than ten. DNA of the CDR3: TGTGCCAGCAGTTACTCGGCCTACCAAAGGAATGAGCAGTTCTTC. Its translation: CASSYSAYQRNEQFF. The rearrangement links TRBV6-5 to TRBJ2-1; D gene ambiguous. The V gene lost 0 bases and the J gene lost 7 bases, with 13 bases spanning the gap. Germline CDR1 and CDR2: MNHEY and SVGAGI. This CDR3 has 15 amino acids.

This clonotype was found a few times. V and J are TRBV20-1 and TRBJ2-7; possibly TRBD1 for D (5 bases). Germline CDR1 and CDR2: DFQATT and SNEGSKA (reference sequence). The CDR3 runs to 14 residues. V shed 3 bases and J shed 2 bases, with 14 bases lying between them. DNA for the CDR3: TGCAGTGCTAGCAGACAGAGACTCACCTACGAGCAGTACTTC. As protein: CSASRQRLTYEQYF.

The chain is built from TRBV14 and TRBJ1-1; D uncertain. Deletions cut 1 base from V and 4 bases from J, with 10 bases between. The CDR3 is 14 residues long. Per germline, CDR1 SGHDN and CDR2 FVKESK. CDR3 DNA sequence: TGTGCCAGCAGCCAAGTCCCAGGAGGCACTGAAGCTTTCTTT. Encoded protein: CASSQVPGGTEAFF.

The sample holds many counts of this clonotype. The chain has TRBV10-2 and TRBJ2-7; 7 bases match TRBD1. Per the germline V gene, CDR1 is WSHSY and CDR2 is SAAADI. The junction had 4 bases not matched to a gene; V was cut back by 10 bases and J by 4 bases. The CDR3 sequence is 11 residues long. The CDR3 loop is CAIRDRYEQYF. CDR3 nucleotide sequence: TGCGCCATTCGGGACAGATACGAGCAGTACTTC.

Worth noting for this clonotype: At one end, the junction sequence differs from germline, possibly due to a read error. The chain has TRBV20-1 and TRBJ2-7, with TRBD2 matching over 9 bases. The CDR3 contains 17 residues. The V gene's germline CDR1 is DFQATT and CDR2 SNEGSKA (reference sequence). CDR3 loop: CSARAVGVAGVPYEQYF. The CDR3 DNA is TGCAGTGCGAGAGCAGTCGGGGTAGCGGGGGTACCCTACGAGCAGTACTTC.

This chain links TRBV15 with TRBJ2-7; D uncertain. The CDR3 contains 11 residues. The germline V and J ends were trimmed by 1 base and 4 bases, with 2 bases remaining between them. Germline loops: CDR1 LNHNV, CDR2 YYDKDF (reference sequence). The CDR3 DNA reads TGTGCCACCAGCAGAGGTTACGAGCAGTACTTC. This sequence encodes CATSRGYEQYF.

As for this clonotype: This likely comes from a read error, as the CDR3 has no conserved phenylalanine or tryptophan at its end. The rearrangement joins TRBV7-9 to TRBJ2-7; 9 nucleotides align to TRBD1. Germline assignment: CDR1 SEHNR and CDR2 FQNEAQ (reference sequence). CDR3 length: 16 residues. J was trimmed by 6 bases and V by 0 bases; bases with no gene match: 9. The CDR3 DNA reads as TGTGCCAGCAGCTTAGCAAAGGGACAGGGACAAGTCGAGCAGTACCTC. Its translation: CASSLAKGQGQVEQYL.

This clonotype appeared many times. The rearrangement links TRBV5-1 to TRBJ2-5, with 7 nucleotides matching TRBD1. J gave up 3 bases and V 2 bases, and 4 bases lay outside the gene matches. Germline V CDR1 and CDR2: SGHRS, YFSETQ. The CDR3 is 14 amino acids. CDR3 sequence: CASSFGQGEETQYF. CDR3 sequence (DNA): TGCGCCAGCAGCTTCGGTCAGGGGGAAGAGACCCAGTACTTC.

This clonotype was found a few times. The genes are TRBV21-1 and TRBJ2-1. TRBV21-1 is recorded as a pseudogene. There are 16 residues in the CDR3. CDR3 sequence reads: CASSKPRLRSYNEQFF. CDR3 in DNA: TGTGCCAGCAGCAAACCGAGGCTCCGGTCCTACAATGAGCAGTTCTTC.

This rearrangement joins TRBV19 to TRBJ1-5, with D possibly matching TRBD1 (5 bases). V was shortened by 1 base and J by 4 bases, with 11 bases between the two germline ends. The CDR3 is 15 residues long. In germline, CDR1 is LNHDA, CDR2 SQIVND (reference sequence). This chain's CDR3 is CASSIGDGGNQPQHF. The DNA of the CDR3 is TGTGCCAGTAGTATAGGGGACGGCGGGAATCAGCCCCAGCATTTT.

The genes are TRBV7-9 and TRBJ2-2; no firm D call. The CDR3 runs to 16 residues. The germline V and J ends were trimmed by 3 bases and 4 bases, with 15 bases remaining between them. Looked up from germline, CDR1 is SEHNR and CDR2 is FQNEAQ (reference sequence). The CDR3 sequence is CASSLSPGDGTGELFF. The CDR3 DNA follows: TGTGCCAGCAGCTTGAGTCCCGGAGATGGCACCGGGGAGCTGTTTTTT.

This clonotype showed up just once. Just one base apart from a much larger clone, this may be a read error. J is TRBJ2-4 and V is TRBV7-9; 9 nucleotides line up with TRBD1. The germline gives CDR1 SEHNR, CDR2 FQNEAQ (reference sequence). CDR3 length: 16 amino acids. CDR3 nucleotide sequence: TGTGCCGGCAGCCCGGACAGGGGCCTAGCCAAAAACATTCAGTACTTC. Translating gives CAGSPDRGLAKNIQYF. Drawing the rest from reference TRBV7-9 and TRBJ2-4, the complete variable domain is DTGVSQNPRHKITKRGQNVTFRCDPISEHNRLYWYRQTLGQGPEFLTYFQNEAQLEKSRLLSDRFSAERPKGSFSTLEIQRTEQGDSAMYLCAGSPDRGLAKNIQYFGAGTRLSVL.

The rearrangement uses TRBV2 and TRBJ2-5; unclear D gene. The CDR3 runs 12 residues. V lost 4 bases, J lost 3 bases, and 6 bases lay in between. Germline V gene data show CDR1 as SNHLY and CDR2 as FYNNEI. The CDR3: CASSGTEETQYF. DNA for the CDR3: TGTGCCAGCAGTGGAACAGAAGAGACCCAGTACTTC.

This clonotype was recorded many times. The V gene is TRBV7-2, the J gene TRBJ2-2; 7 bases map to TRBD1. With 5 bases clipped from V and 4 bases from J, the junction kept 10 bases outside the gene matches. CDR1 SGHTA and CDR2 FQGNSA come from the germline V gene. The CDR3 runs 16 residues. CDR3: CASSGPRDRATGELFF. CDR3 DNA: TGTGCCAGCAGCGGCCCCCGGGACAGAGCCACCGGGGAGCTGTTTTTT.

The chain recombines TRBV12-3 or TRBV12-4 with TRBJ2-2, with TRBD2 matching 15 bases. The length of the CDR3 is 17 residues. Trimming cost V 5 bases and J 3 bases; bases outside gene matches: 4. The CDR3 nucleotides read TGTGCCAGCAGTGGGGGACTAGCGGGAGGAGACACCGGGGAGCTGTTTTTT. Residues: CASSGGLAGGDTGELFF.

This clonotype was seen repeatedly, ten times or more. The chain uses TRBV20-1 and TRBJ2-7; D may match TRBD1 or TRBD2 (5 bases each). Germline CDR1 reads DFQATT; CDR2 reads SNEGSKA (reference sequence). The CDR3 has 14 amino acids. Trimming pared 5 bases from V and 4 bases from J, leaving 18 bases between. The CDR3 sequence: CSALHEKEGYEQYF. DNA for the CDR3: TGCAGTGCTTTACACGAGAAAGAGGGGTACGAGCAGTACTTC.

Many counts were recorded for this clonotype. The CDR3 bases are TGCAGCGTTGAACCTAGGGGACAGGAGACCCAGTACTTC. This encodes CSVEPRGQETQYF. The chain employs TRBV29-1 and TRBJ2-5, with 7 bases that match TRBD1. Trimming removed 2 bases from V and 5 bases from J; junction bases left unmatched: 5. Per germline, CDR1 SQVTM and CDR2 ANQGSEA. The CDR3 loop spans 13 amino acids.

This clonotype has at least ten counts. The chain carries TRBV7-9 and TRBJ2-5; possible D gene TRBD2, 6 bases. V was pared by 2 bases and J by 3 bases, with 16 bases between. CDR1 is SEHNR and CDR2 is FQNEAQ in the germline V gene (reference sequence). The CDR3 sequence is 16 residues long. This chain's CDR3 is CASSLPPVGLKETQYF. CDR3 coding DNA: TGTGCCAGCAGCTTACCCCCTGTGGGACTTAAAGAGACCCAGTACTTC. Variable domain in full (rest from reference TRBV7-9 and TRBJ2-5): DTGVSQNPRHKITKRGQNVTFRCDPISEHNRLYWYRQTLGQGPEFLTYFQNEAQLEKSRLLSDRFSAERPKGSFSTLEIQRTEQGDSAMYLCASSLPPVGLKETQYFGPGTRLLVL.

The chain couples TRBV12-3 or TRBV12-4 to TRBJ2-5, with 10 bases matching TRBD2. This CDR3 is built from 15 residues. V trimming: 6 bases; J trimming: 3 bases; junction bases outside the gene matches: 7. As DNA, the CDR3 is TGTGCCAGCAGCCATAGGCTAGCGGGAGAAGAGACCCAGTACTTC. Translated, it gives CASSHRLAGEETQYF.